A selection of T cell receptor beta chains follows, all from one sample in a study of neoadjuvant nivolumab and ipilimumab in lung cancer. Sequencing used immunoSEQ multiplex PCR; TCRdb keeps in-frame clones, though not all of them. The data hold 19,000 or so clones, with 60% to 80% observed a single time. The sequencing used tumor tissue, collected after neoadjuvant nivolumab, alone or with ipilimumab, at or shortly before surgery. All receptors derive from an adult with non-small cell lung cancer. CDR3s include the opening cysteine and the closing phenylalanine or tryptophan. The order of the fields is V gene, clone size, CDR3 protein. Expanded clones get a size class; other rows say once, few or many, or leave the size out.

TRBV7-2 | NA | CAKLSGGYTF
TRBV5-1 | NA | CASSLEDSSYNEQFF
TRBV19 | NA | CASSIEGNYGYTF
TRBV6-5 | NA | CASTSWRGTGELFF
TRBV2 | NA | CASSAGGASTDTQYF
TRBV6-6 | NA | CASSSLQGLSNQPQHF
TRBV30 | NA | CAWSFGETQYF
TRBV20-1 | NA | CSARHLDEQYF
TRBV2 | few | CASRGLAVNQPQHF
TRBV14 | few | CASSQVQGNEQFF
TRBV5-5 | once | CASSLDRGGGETQYF